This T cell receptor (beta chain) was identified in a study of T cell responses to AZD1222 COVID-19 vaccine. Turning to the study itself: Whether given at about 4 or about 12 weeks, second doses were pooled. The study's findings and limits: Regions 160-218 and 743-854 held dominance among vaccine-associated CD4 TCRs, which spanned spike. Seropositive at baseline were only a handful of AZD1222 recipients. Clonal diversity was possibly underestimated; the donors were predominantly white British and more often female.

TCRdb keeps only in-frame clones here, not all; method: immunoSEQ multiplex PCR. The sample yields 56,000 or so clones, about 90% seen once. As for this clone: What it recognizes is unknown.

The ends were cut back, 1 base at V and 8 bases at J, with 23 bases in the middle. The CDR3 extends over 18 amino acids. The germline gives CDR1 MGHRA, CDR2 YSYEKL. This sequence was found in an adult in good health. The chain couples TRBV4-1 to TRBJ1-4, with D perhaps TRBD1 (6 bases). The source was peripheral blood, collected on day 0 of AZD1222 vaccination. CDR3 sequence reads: CASSQGRTVTLKGEKLFF. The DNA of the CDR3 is TGCGCCAGCAGCCAAGGGAGGACAGTCACCCTTAAAGGGGAAAAACTGTTTTTT.